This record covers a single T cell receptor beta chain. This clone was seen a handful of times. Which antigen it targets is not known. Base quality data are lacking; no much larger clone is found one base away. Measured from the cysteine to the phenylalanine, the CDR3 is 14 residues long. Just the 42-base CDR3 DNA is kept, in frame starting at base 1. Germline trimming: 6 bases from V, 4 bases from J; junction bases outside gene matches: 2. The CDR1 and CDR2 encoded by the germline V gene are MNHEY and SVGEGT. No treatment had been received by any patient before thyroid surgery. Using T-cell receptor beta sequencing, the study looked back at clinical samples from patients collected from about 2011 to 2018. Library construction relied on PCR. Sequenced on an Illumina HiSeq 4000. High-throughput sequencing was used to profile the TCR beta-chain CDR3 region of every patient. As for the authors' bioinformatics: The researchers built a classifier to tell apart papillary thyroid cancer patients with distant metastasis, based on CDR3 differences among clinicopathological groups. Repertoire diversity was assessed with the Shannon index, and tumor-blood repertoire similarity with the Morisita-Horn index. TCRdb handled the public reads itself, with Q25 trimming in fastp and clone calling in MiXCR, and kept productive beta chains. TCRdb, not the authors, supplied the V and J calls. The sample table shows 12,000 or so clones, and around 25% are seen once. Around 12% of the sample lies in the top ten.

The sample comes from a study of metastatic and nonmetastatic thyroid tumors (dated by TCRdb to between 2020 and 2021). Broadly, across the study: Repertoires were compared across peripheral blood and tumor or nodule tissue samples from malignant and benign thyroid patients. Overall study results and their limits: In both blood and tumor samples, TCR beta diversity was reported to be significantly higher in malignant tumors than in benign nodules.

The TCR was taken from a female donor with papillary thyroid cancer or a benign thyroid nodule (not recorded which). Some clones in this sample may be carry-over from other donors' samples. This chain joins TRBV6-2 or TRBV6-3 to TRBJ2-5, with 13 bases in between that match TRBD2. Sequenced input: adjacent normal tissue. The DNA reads TGTGCCAGCAGACGGACTAGCGGGAGAGAGACCCAGTACTTC. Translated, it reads CASRRTSGRETQYF.